One sample yielded the 2 T cell receptor beta chains listed below, sequenced in a study of identifying expanded T cells in peripheral blood. Libraries were prepared by immunoSEQ multiplex PCR; TCRdb keeps only in-frame clonotypes and omits some of them. Of roughly 63,000 clones in the sample, approximately 80% were seen once. The specimen sequenced was blood. The receptors stem from a person aged 18 to 69 in good health.

J is TRBJ2-5 and V is TRBV11-2; D may be TRBD2 (6 bases). V was pared by 3 bases and J by 4 bases, with 15 bases between. The germline V gene encodes CDR1 SGHAT and CDR2 FQNNGV. The CDR3 is 15 residues long. The CDR3 sequence: CASSFYGRNRETQYF. The CDR3 DNA reads as TGTGCCAGCAGCTTTTACGGGAGAAACCGAGAGACCCAGTACTTC.

The rearrangement uses TRBV6-1 and TRBJ1-2, with a possible D match to TRBD1 (6 bases). V was pared by 1 base and J by 4 bases, with 10 bases between. The CDR3 covers 14 residues. Germline-derived CDR1 and CDR2 are MNHNS and SASEGT. The CDR3 protein is CASSEGGLGYGYTF. CDR3 bases: TGTGCCAGCAGTGAAGGGGGGCTCGGCTATGGCTACACCTTC.